These 27 T cell receptor beta chains were all obtained from the same sample, sequenced in a study of blood T cell repertoires in COVID-19 (dated by TCRdb to about 2020). The library was obtained by the immunoSEQ multiplex PCR assay. The immuneACCESS repertoire file appears here via TCRdb, limited to in-frame rearrangements. These files lack a portion of the clones; in checked studies, under half of the deficit traces to unresolved V genes, and the cause of the others is not known. This sample has a few hundred thousand clones in its table, and 70% to 90% of those were observed once. Of the sample, about 4.7% is held by the ten largest clones. Material: PBMCs or T cells enriched from blood (not recorded which). Receptors originate from a woman aged 30 to 39 who had been exposed to COVID-19.

The J gene is TRBJ2-7, the V gene TRBV12-3 or TRBV12-4; tentative D call: TRBD1 (5 bases). Trimming pared 3 bases from V and 6 bases from J, leaving 9 bases between. This CDR3 is 12 amino acids long. CDR3 in amino acids: CASSFSGPEQYF. The CDR3 DNA reads as TGTGCCAGCAGTTTTTCAGGGCCCGAGCAGTACTTC.

The V call is TRBV11-2, the J call TRBJ2-2, with 9 bases identical to TRBD1. Germline loops: CDR1 SGHAT, CDR2 FQNNGV. J lost 1 base, V lost 5 bases, and 5 bases had no gene match. CDR3 length equals 16 residues. The CDR3 here is CASSPPGQGNTGELFF. CDR3 nucleotide sequence: TGTGCCAGCAGCCCCCCGGGACAGGGGAACACCGGGGAGCTGTTTTTT.

The chain is built from TRBV18 and TRBJ1-3; TRBD1 agrees at 11 bases. The germline V gene encodes CDR1 KGHSH and CDR2 LQKENI. Trimming cost V 1 base and J 2 bases; bases outside gene matches: 1. The CDR3 extends over 16 amino acids. The CDR3 coding sequence is TGTGCCAGCTCACCACTGGGACAGGGGGCTGGAAACACCATATATTTT. As protein: CASSPLGQGAGNTIYF.

This clone was found once. V is TRBV12-3 or TRBV12-4 and J is TRBJ2-1; D perhaps matches TRBD2 (6 bases). This CDR3 comprises 12 residues. The germline V and J ends were trimmed by 3 bases and 9 bases, with 9 bases remaining between them. The CDR3 reads CASSFGTGEQFF. CDR3 sequence (DNA): TGTGCCAGCAGTTTCGGGACTGGTGAGCAGTTCTTC.

The chain recombines TRBV6-2 or TRBV6-3 with TRBJ2-7, with unresolved D. The CDR3 runs 14 residues. Germline V CDR1 and CDR2: MNHEY, SVGEGT. Trimming left V 4 bases short and J 2 bases short, with 12 bases between. The CDR3 loop reads CASSSTRVPYEQYF. Here the CDR3 DNA reads TGTGCCAGCAGTTCTACACGGGTTCCCTACGAGCAGTACTTC.

The chain uses TRBV5-1 and TRBJ2-1; 8 bases match TRBD2. Trimming removed 4 bases from V and 0 bases from J; junction bases left unmatched: 12. The CDR3 is 18 amino acids. Germline values: CDR1 SGHRS, CDR2 YFSETQ. This CDR3 reads CASSRSGTSRSSYNEQFF. CDR3 bases: TGCGCCAGCAGCCGTTCCGGGACTAGTCGGAGCTCCTACAATGAGCAGTTCTTC.

Comment on this clone: The sample holds other DNA sequences that translate to the same CDR3. The chain recombines TRBV19 with TRBJ1-3, with D perhaps matching TRBD1 (5 bases). The V end lost 5 bases, the J end lost 1 base, and 9 bases lay between the germline ends. The CDR3 has 14 residues. CDR1 and CDR2 (germline): LNHDA, SQIVND (reference sequence). DNA of the CDR3: TGTGCCAGTAGTTTACGGGGGTCTGGAAACACCATATATTTT. Protein product: CASSLRGSGNTIYF.

The rearrangement joins TRBV27 to TRBJ2-7; TRBD2 is a possible D gene (6 bases). The CDR3 consists of 14 residues. Germline-derived CDR1 and CDR2 are MNHEY and SMNVEV (reference sequence). V was shortened by 5 bases and J by 0 bases, with 11 bases between the two germline ends. CDR3 in amino acids: CASSPGLISYEQYF. As DNA, the CDR3 is TGTGCCAGCAGTCCAGGACTAATCTCCTACGAGCAGTACTTC.

This rearrangement joins TRBV7-2 to TRBJ2-4, with 10 bases aligning to TRBD2. Germline loops: CDR1 SGHTA, CDR2 FQGNSA. The CDR3 has 15 residues. V was pared by 2 bases and J by 6 bases, with 4 bases of the junction left unmatched. The CDR3 loop is CASSLSLAGGNIQYF. The CDR3 DNA reads as TGTGCCAGCAGCTTAAGCTTAGCGGGGGGAAACATTCAGTACTTC.

The chain is built from TRBV11-3 and TRBJ1-6; 9 positions agree with TRBD1. Germline lookup yields CDR1 SGHNT and CDR2 YENEEA. This CDR3 region has 17 residues. Losses at the gene ends were 5 bases for V and 8 bases for J; bases not matched to a gene: 13. CDR3 residues: CASSGAVGGQGYSPLHF. CDR3 sequence (DNA): TGTGCCAGCAGCGGCGCGGTGGGGGGACAGGGTTATTCACCCCTCCACTTT. Drawing the rest from reference TRBV11-3 and TRBJ1-6, the complete variable domain is EAGVVQSPRYKIIEKKQPVAFWCNPISGHNTLYWYLQNLGQGPELLIRYENEEAVDDSQLPKDRFSAERLKGVDSTLKIQPAELGDSAVYLCASSGAVGGQGYSPLHFGNGTRLTVT.

V is TRBV19 and J is TRBJ1-6; weak D call: TRBD1 (6 bases). Trimming shortened V by 8 bases and J by 10 bases, and 15 bases separated the two germline ends. The CDR3 contains 13 residues. Germline V gene data show CDR1 as LNHDA and CDR2 as SQIVND (reference sequence). In DNA, the CDR3 is TGTGCCAGTCGGAGACAGGTTTTATCACCCCTCCACTTT. This gives the protein CASRRQVLSPLHF.

The rearrangement uses TRBV5-1 and TRBJ2-7, with TRBD1 matching 9 bases. In germline, CDR1 is SGHRS, CDR2 YFSETQ. V shed 3 bases and J 3 bases; nucleotides not matched to a gene: 7. The CDR3 length is 15 residues. In nucleotides, the CDR3 is TGCGCCAGCAGCTCAACAGGGGGCGCAAGCTACGAGCAGTACTTC. Translated, it gives CASSSTGGASYEQYF.

The rearrangement joins TRBV4-1 to TRBJ2-7, with 8 bases matching TRBD1. The germline V gene has CDR1 MGHRA and CDR2 YSYEKL. The CDR3 consists of 16 residues. Trimming removed 0 bases from V and 3 bases from J; junction bases left unmatched: 7. The CDR3 region is CASSQEAGTGYYEQYF. The CDR3, as DNA: TGCGCCAGCAGCCAAGAGGCCGGGACAGGATACTACGAGCAGTACTTC.

The J gene is TRBJ1-2, the V gene TRBV6-5; 10 bases align to TRBD1. Germline CDR1 and CDR2: MNHEY and SVGAGI. The CDR3 loop spans 13 amino acids. The V segment lost 7 bases and the J segment 8 bases; nucleotides outside the gene matches: 7. The CDR3 protein is CASTMTGGEGYTF. The DNA of the CDR3 is TGTGCCAGCACTATGACAGGGGGCGAGGGCTACACCTTC.

This clone was observed once. The chain joins TRBV7-8 to TRBJ2-2; 7 nucleotides agree with TRBD1. The CDR3 is 16 amino acids. The germline CDR1 and CDR2 sequences are SGHVS and FQNEAQ. Trimming at V came to 6 bases and at J to 2 bases, leaving 9 bases not matched to a gene. The CDR3 nucleotides are TGTGCCAGCAGTTGGACAGGCGAGGTTAACACCGGGGAGCTGTTTTTT. This gives the protein CASSWTGEVNTGELFF.

The chain is built from TRBV2 and TRBJ2-5; the D gene is possibly TRBD2 (6 bases). The germline V gene has CDR1 SNHLY and CDR2 FYNNEI. V was clipped by 9 bases and J by 7 bases, with 15 bases between them. There are 12 residues in the CDR3. Here the CDR3 reads CARSTGVGTQYF. CDR3 DNA: TGTGCCAGAAGTACGGGGGTAGGGACCCAGTACTTC.

This chain connects TRBV19 to TRBJ1-4; 9 positions match TRBD1. V shed 5 bases, J shed 7 bases, and the junction held 8 bases outside the gene matches. The CDR3 has 15 residues. Germline-derived CDR1 and CDR2 are LNHDA and SQIVND (reference sequence). The CDR3: CASSSTGGSGEKLFF. The CDR3 nucleotides are TGTGCCAGTAGTTCCACAGGGGGCAGTGGTGAAAAACTGTTTTTT.

The rearrangement links TRBV2 to TRBJ1-1, with 7 bases fitting TRBD1. J lost 1 base, V lost 3 bases, and 2 bases had no gene match. Germline V gene data show CDR1 as SNHLY and CDR2 as FYNNEI. The CDR3 runs to 14 residues. The CDR3 DNA follows: TGTGCCAGCAGTGACGGGACAGCGAACACTGAAGCTTTCTTT. Its protein is CASSDGTANTEAFF.

The chain uses TRBV6-2 or TRBV6-3 and TRBJ2-7, with D possibly TRBD1 on 6 matching bases. The germline V gene has CDR1 MNHEY and CDR2 SVGEGT. The CDR3 contains 12 residues. The CDR3 bases are TGTGCCAGCAGTCTCGCCGACAGGTTTATGGAGGTC. Translating it yields CASSLADRFMEV.

J is TRBJ2-7 and V is TRBV21-1; no DNA check was done on the table's D call, TRBD1. TRBV21-1 is tagged as a pseudogene. The CDR3 is 16 amino acids. The CDR3, as DNA: TGTGCCAGCAGCGCTCTCCCCCGGGACAGACCCTACGAGCAGTACTTC. Translated: CASSALPRDRPYEQYF.

V and J are TRBV11-2 and TRBJ2-1; 7 bases fit TRBD2. The CDR3 totals 15 residues. Germline loops: CDR1 SGHAT, CDR2 FQNNGV. V dropped 3 bases and J dropped 3; count of bases not matched to a gene: 5. The CDR3 region is CASSFERGSYNEQFF. For the CDR3, the DNA is TGTGCCAGCAGCTTTGAGCGGGGAAGCTACAATGAGCAGTTCTTC.

The V call is TRBV2, the J call TRBJ2-3; 8 nucleotides align to TRBD2. Germline V gene data show CDR1 as SNHLY and CDR2 as FYNNEI. Losses at the gene ends were 7 bases for V and 3 bases for J; bases not matched to a gene: 15. The CDR3 is made up of 17 amino acids. The DNA for the CDR3 is TGTGCCAGCACGGGCCTGGCGGGAGGCGGGGAGACAGATACGCAGTATTTT. Residues: CASTGLAGGGETDTQYF.

The chain carries TRBV7-6 and TRBJ2-7; 9 bases line up with TRBD1. The CDR3 loop spans 14 amino acids. Germline loops: CDR1 SGHVS, CDR2 FNYEAQ. V shed 4 bases and J 2 bases; nucleotides not matched to a gene: 3. The CDR3 sequence: CASSSDRGAYEQYF. CDR3 DNA sequence: TGTGCCAGCAGCTCCGACAGGGGGGCCTACGAGCAGTACTTC. Full variable domain (missing parts from reference TRBV7-6 and TRBJ2-7): GAGVSQSPRYKVTKRGQDVALRCDPISGHVSLYWYRQALGQGPEFLTYFNYEAQQDKSGLPNDRFSAERPEGSISTLTIQRTEQRDSAMYRCASSSDRGAYEQYFGPGTRLTVT.

This chain uses TRBV14 with TRBJ1-3; unclear D gene. In germline, CDR1 is SGHDN, CDR2 FVKESK. The CDR3 consists of 12 residues. With 3 bases removed from V and 8 bases from J, the gap between germline ends came to 8 bases. CDR3 protein: CASSQLRDTIYF. The CDR3 DNA reads as TGTGCCAGCAGCCAGCTGCGAGACACCATATATTTT.

This clone came up a few times. The CDR3 is CASSPKDGGYTF. CDR3 sequence (DNA): TGTGCCAGCTCACCCAAAGACGGGGGCTACACCTTC. This chain joins TRBV18 and TRBJ1-2; D gene uncertain. Germline V gene data show CDR1 as KGHSH and CDR2 as LQKENI. Trimming pared 3 bases from V and 8 bases from J, leaving 10 bases between. CDR3 length: 12 residues.

J is TRBJ2-5 and V is TRBV10-2; TRBD1 agrees at 9 bases. The CDR3 contains 14 residues. CDR1 and CDR2 from the germline V gene are WSHSY and SAAADI. V dropped 4 bases and J dropped 6; count of bases not matched to a gene: 6. For the CDR3, the DNA is TGCGCCAGCAGTGCCCCGGGACAGGGAAAGACCCAGTACTTC. Protein: CASSAPGQGKTQYF.

V and J are TRBV2 and TRBJ2-1; the match to TRBD1 covers 12 bases. V shed 6 bases, J shed 7 bases, and the junction held 4 bases outside the gene matches. This CDR3 comprises 14 residues. CDR1 SNHLY and CDR2 FYNNEI come from the germline V gene. CDR3 in amino acids: CASREGQGANEQFF. The DNA of the CDR3 is TGTGCCAGCAGGGAGGGACAGGGGGCAAATGAGCAGTTCTTC. The full variable domain, its missing parts supplied by reference TRBV2 and TRBJ2-1, is EPEVTQTPSHQVTQMGQEVILRCVPISNHLYFYWYRQILGQKVEFLVSFYNNEISEKSEIFDDQFSVERPDGSNFTLKIRSTKLEDSAMYFCASREGQGANEQFFGPGTRLTVL.